These 23 T cell receptor beta chains share one sample of origin, sequenced in a study of blood T cell repertoires in COVID-19. Only in-frame clones appear in the TCRdb table, and some are missing; sequencing was by immunoSEQ multiplex PCR. The top ten clones hold 2.5% to 3.5% of a sample with roughly 64,000 clones, just over 85% of them seen once. The sequencing sample was made of peripheral blood. All receptors derive from a man in his fifties with active COVID-19.

The V and J genes are TRBV3-1 (or the pseudogene TRBV3-2) and TRBJ1-4; tentative D call: TRBD1 (5 bases). From germline, CDR1 is LGHDT and CDR2 YNNKEL (reference sequence). This CDR3 region has 15 residues. Deletions cut 0 bases from V and 8 bases from J, with 13 bases between. The chain's CDR3 is CASSQETGGLEKLFF. CDR3 DNA: TGTGCCAGCAGCCAAGAAACAGGAGGGTTGGAAAAACTGTTTTTT.

The chain is built from TRBV6-5 and TRBJ2-3; D possibly corresponds to TRBD2 (6 bases). The V end was cut by 0 bases, the J end by 4 bases, with 11 bases between. Germline lookup yields CDR1 MNHEY and CDR2 SVGAGI. The CDR3 extends over 15 amino acids. The CDR3 loop reads CASSYSGGGADTQYF. As DNA, the CDR3 is TGTGCCAGCAGTTACTCGGGAGGAGGGGCAGATACGCAGTATTTT.

This chain connects TRBV5-1 to TRBJ2-5; D is unclear. There are 13 residues in the CDR3. Germline lookup yields CDR1 SGHRS and CDR2 YFSETQ. V was shortened by 4 bases and J by 5 bases, with 12 bases between the two germline ends. The CDR3 loop reads CASSPGFSETQYF. The CDR3 coding sequence is TGCGCCAGCAGCCCAGGCTTCTCGGAGACCCAGTACTTC.

The chain recombines TRBV4-1 with TRBJ2-5; perhaps TRBD2 as D (6 bases). Trimming took 5 bases from V and 4 from J, leaving 17 bases between them. Germline V gene sequence: CDR1 MGHRA, CDR2 YSYEKL. The CDR3 has 15 amino acids. As DNA, the CDR3 is TGCGCCAGCAGCTCTCTGGCGGGACTGGGAGAGACCCAGTACTTC. Translating gives CASSSLAGLGETQYF.

The gene calls are TRBV20-1 and TRBJ2-1; tentatively, D is TRBD2 (6 bases). Per the germline V gene, CDR1 is DFQATT and CDR2 is SNEGSKA (reference sequence). The CDR3 covers 15 residues. The ends were cut back, 3 bases at V and 2 bases at J, with 14 bases in the middle. The CDR3 DNA follows: TGCAGTGCTAGTATAGGTAGCGGCCCCTACAATGAGCAGTTCTTC. It is translated as CSASIGSGPYNEQFF.

The chain employs TRBV18 and TRBJ2-4, with D possibly matching TRBD1 (5 bases). Trimming removed 6 bases at V and 9 bases at J, with 15 bases between. CDR3 length: 13 amino acids. Germline V gene data show CDR1 as KGHSH and CDR2 as LQKENI. CDR3 residues: CASSLGPTGIQYF. CDR3 sequence (DNA): TGTGCCAGCTCTCTTGGACCAACAGGCATTCAGTACTTC.

A few counts support this clone. J is TRBJ2-7 and V is TRBV7-9; no definite D call. V dropped 1 base and J dropped 9 bases, with 13 bases sitting between them. Germline V gene data show CDR1 as SEHNR and CDR2 as FQNEAQ (reference sequence). The CDR3 runs 13 residues. CDR3 coding DNA: TGTGCCAGCAGCTTAGGGTCCTACTGGTTGCAGTACTTC. Protein product: CASSLGSYWLQYF.

This clone was observed a single time. V and J are TRBV7-9 and TRBJ2-3; weak D call: TRBD2 (5 bases). The CDR3 runs 12 residues. V was cut by 4 bases and J by 9 bases, with 11 bases left in between. Germline lookup yields CDR1 SEHNR and CDR2 FQNEAQ (reference sequence). CDR3 sequence reads: CASSSEGETQYF. The CDR3 nucleotides are TGTGCCAGCAGCTCCGAGGGTGAGACGCAGTATTTT.

The rearrangement joins TRBV5-1 to TRBJ2-3; TRBD1 aligns across 9 bases. CDR3 length: 14 residues. V was pared by 4 bases and J by 6 bases, with 6 bases of the junction left unmatched. From germline, CDR1 is SGHRS and CDR2 YFSETQ. The CDR3 region has the DNA TGCGCCAGCAGCACGGGGACAGGGAGGGATACGCAGTATTTT. The encoded protein is CASSTGTGRDTQYF.

V is TRBV7-3 and J is TRBJ1-1, with D possibly being TRBD1 (6 bases). This CDR3 is 13 amino acids long. Germline V gene lookup returns CDR1 SGHTA and CDR2 FQGTGA. Trimming took 5 bases from V and 5 from J, leaving 12 bases between them. Here the CDR3 reads CASSPTGLTEAFF. The DNA of the CDR3 is TGTGCCAGCAGCCCAACAGGGTTGACTGAAGCTTTCTTT.

The rearrangement joins TRBV5-6 to TRBJ1-5, with a possible D match to TRBD1 (5 bases). This CDR3 region has 14 residues. Trimming pared 2 bases from V and 4 bases from J, leaving 10 bases between. Germline V gives CDR1 SGHDT, CDR2 YYEEEE. CDR3 amino acids: CASSFMGLNQPQHF. The CDR3 bases are TGTGCCAGCAGCTTTATGGGACTTAATCAGCCCCAGCATTTT.

Regarding this clone: An end of the junction does not agree with germline; a read error may underlie this. The chain combines TRBV5-1 with TRBJ2-5, with 8 nucleotides matching TRBD2. This CDR3 spans 13 amino acids. Per the germline V gene, CDR1 is SGHRS and CDR2 is YFSETQ. In DNA, the CDR3 is TGCGCCAGCAGCTTGGGCACTCTAGCGGGCGCCCACTTC. The encoded protein is CASSLGTLAGAHF.

This chain's CDR3 is CASSLLSGGFDEQFF. Here the CDR3 DNA reads TGTGCCAGCAGCTTGCTTAGCGGGGGATTTGATGAGCAGTTCTTC. The chain joins TRBV5-6 to TRBJ2-1; 9 bases are a match to TRBD2. The J segment lost 8 bases and the V segment lost 1 base, leaving 7 bases of the junction unmatched. Per germline, CDR1 SGHDT and CDR2 YYEEEE. This CDR3 comprises 15 residues.

J is TRBJ1-1 and V is TRBV6-5, with 10 bases aligning to TRBD1. This CDR3 has 15 amino acids. Germline CDR1 MNHEY, CDR2 SVGAGI. Germline trimming cut 7 bases from V and 4 bases from J; bases unmatched to any gene: 9. The CDR3 region is CASTRSRTGGTEAFF. The DNA of the CDR3 is TGTGCCAGCACCCGAAGTCGGACAGGGGGCACTGAAGCTTTCTTT.

The chain links TRBV7-3 to TRBJ2-3; D not certain. The CDR3 contains 13 residues. Between the trimmed V and J ends, which lost 3 bases and 1 base, there was a span of 5 bases. CDR1 is SGHTA and CDR2 is FQGTGA in the germline V gene. The CDR3 loop reads CASSFEGTDTQYF. DNA of the CDR3: TGTGCCAGCAGCTTTGAGGGCACAGATACGCAGTATTTT.

The chain joins TRBV4-1 to TRBJ2-7; TRBD1 is a possible D gene (5 bases). The CDR3 sequence is 16 residues long. Germline CDR1 and CDR2: MGHRA and YSYEKL. Trimming pared 2 bases from V and 0 bases from J, leaving 14 bases between. The chain's CDR3 is CASSQLLQTASYEQYF. The CDR3 DNA is TGCGCCAGCAGCCAACTCCTCCAGACAGCCTCCTACGAGCAGTACTTC.

This clone has a handful of counts. The chain carries TRBV27 and TRBJ1-4; D remains unclear. CDR1 is MNHEY and CDR2 is SMNVEV in the germline V gene (reference sequence). The V end was cut by 5 bases, the J end by 7 bases, with 11 bases between. The CDR3 covers 13 residues. This CDR3 reads CASSPRSGEKLFF. Written as DNA, the CDR3 is TGTGCCAGCAGTCCACGCTCAGGTGAAAAACTGTTTTTT. Full variable domain (remainder filled in from reference TRBV27 and TRBJ1-4): EAQVTQNPRYLITVTGKKLTVTCSQNMNHEYMSWYRQDPGLGLRQIYYSMNVEVTDKGDVPEGYKVSRKEKRNFPLILESPSPNQTSLYFCASSPRSGEKLFFGSGTQLSVL.

The genes are TRBV5-1 and TRBJ1-1; D is possibly TRBD1 (6 bases). Trimming shortened V by 4 bases and J by 1 base, and 14 bases separated the two germline ends. The CDR3 length is 15 residues. CDR1 and CDR2 (germline): SGHRS, YFSETQ. CDR3 DNA sequence: TGCGCCAGCAGCCCCACCCCGGGACAGAACACTGAAGCTTTCTTT. This translates into CASSPTPGQNTEAFF.

The chain has TRBV23-1 and TRBJ2-4, with 11 bases aligning to TRBD1. TRBV23-1 is an ORF, and what it does is uncertain. The CDR3 loop spans 15 amino acids. The junction had 5 bases not matched to a gene; V was cut back by 3 bases and J by 7 bases. The CDR3 bases are TGCGCCAGCAGTCAGAGGACAGGGGGCGCGAACATTCAGTACTTC. Its protein is CASSQRTGGANIQYF.

V gene TRBV2 combines with J gene TRBJ2-1, with 13 bases that match TRBD2. Germline loops: CDR1 SNHLY, CDR2 FYNNEI. This CDR3 is 15 amino acids long. Trimming at V came to 6 bases and at J to 10 bases, leaving 9 bases not matched to a gene. The CDR3, as DNA: TGTGCCAGCAGGCTACTAGCGGGAGGGCCTGAGGAGCAGTTCTTC. Protein product: CASRLLAGGPEEQFF. The variable domain in full, with the rest retrieved from reference TRBV2 and TRBJ2-1, is EPEVTQTPSHQVTQMGQEVILRCVPISNHLYFYWYRQILGQKVEFLVSFYNNEISEKSEIFDDQFSVERPDGSNFTLKIRSTKLEDSAMYFCASRLLAGGPEEQFFGPGTRLTVL.

The gene calls are TRBV19 and TRBJ2-1; 10 nucleotides align to TRBD1. Germline CDR1 reads LNHDA; CDR2 reads SQIVND (reference sequence). The CDR3 sequence is 15 residues long. V lost 7 bases and J lost 2; bases outside the gene matches: 5. The DNA for the CDR3 is TGTGCCAGTACCAAAGGACAGGGGGCCTACAATGAGCAGTTCTTC. Amino acids: CASTKGQGAYNEQFF.

The V call is TRBV5-8, the J call TRBJ1-6; TRBD1 is a possible D gene (6 bases). CDR3 size: 14 residues. V lost 5 bases, J lost 11 bases, and 17 bases lay in between. From germline, CDR1 is SGHTS and CDR2 YDEGEE. The CDR3 spells CASRLYRAPAPLHF. The CDR3 coding sequence is TGTGCCAGCAGACTGTACAGGGCCCCCGCACCCCTCCACTTT.

V is TRBV5-8 and J is TRBJ1-1; D not certain. CDR1 and CDR2 from the germline V gene are SGHTS and YDEGEE. V was trimmed by 1 base and J by 3 bases, leaving 22 bases between them. The CDR3 runs to 18 residues. The CDR3 region has the DNA TGTGCCAGCAGCTTGCGCGGGTCGGGCAGCACCTTTTACACTGAAGCTTTCTTT. This encodes CASSLRGSGSTFYTEAFF.